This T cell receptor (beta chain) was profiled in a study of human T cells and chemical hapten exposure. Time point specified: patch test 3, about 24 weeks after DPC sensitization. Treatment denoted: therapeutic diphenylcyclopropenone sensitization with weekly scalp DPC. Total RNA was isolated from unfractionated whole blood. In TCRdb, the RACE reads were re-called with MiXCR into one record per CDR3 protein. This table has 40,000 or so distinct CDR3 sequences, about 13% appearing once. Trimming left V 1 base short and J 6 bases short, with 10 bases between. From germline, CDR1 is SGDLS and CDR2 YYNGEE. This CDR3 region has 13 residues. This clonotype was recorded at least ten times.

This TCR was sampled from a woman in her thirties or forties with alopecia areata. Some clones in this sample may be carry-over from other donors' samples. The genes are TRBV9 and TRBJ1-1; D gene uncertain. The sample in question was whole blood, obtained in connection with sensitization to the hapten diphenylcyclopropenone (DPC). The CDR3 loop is CASSVSRSSEAFF. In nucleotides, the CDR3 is TGTGCCAGCAGCGTAAGTAGGAGCTCTGAAGCTTTCTTT. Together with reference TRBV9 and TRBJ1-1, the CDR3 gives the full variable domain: DSGVTQTPKHLITATGQRVTLRCSPRSGDLSVYWYQQSLDQGLQFLIQYYNGEERAKGNILERFSAQQFPDLHSELNLSSLELGDSALYFCASSVSRSSEAFFGQGTRLTVV.